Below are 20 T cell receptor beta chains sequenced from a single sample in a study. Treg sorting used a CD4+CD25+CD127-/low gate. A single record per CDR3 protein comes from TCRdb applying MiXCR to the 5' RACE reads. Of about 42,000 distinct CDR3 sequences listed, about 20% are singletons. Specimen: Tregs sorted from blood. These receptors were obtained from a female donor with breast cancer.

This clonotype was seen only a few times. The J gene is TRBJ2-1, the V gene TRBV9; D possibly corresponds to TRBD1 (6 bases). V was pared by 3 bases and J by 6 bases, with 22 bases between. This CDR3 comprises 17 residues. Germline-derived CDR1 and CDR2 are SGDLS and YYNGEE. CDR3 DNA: TGTGCCAGCAGCGGACGATATAGGGGGAGTAGTAGCAATGAGCAGTTCTTC. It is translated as CASSGRYRGSSSNEQFF.

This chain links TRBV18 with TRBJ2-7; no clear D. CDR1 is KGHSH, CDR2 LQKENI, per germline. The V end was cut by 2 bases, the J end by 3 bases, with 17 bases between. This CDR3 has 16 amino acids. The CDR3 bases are TGTGCCAGCTCACCAAGGTCAGTGTTACAGCTCTACGAGCAGTACTTC. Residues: CASSPRSVLQLYEQYF.

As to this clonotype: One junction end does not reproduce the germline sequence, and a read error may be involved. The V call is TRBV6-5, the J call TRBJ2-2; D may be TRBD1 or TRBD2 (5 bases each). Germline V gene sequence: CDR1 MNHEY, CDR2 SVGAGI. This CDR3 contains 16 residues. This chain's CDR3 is CASGGNGAFVTGELSF. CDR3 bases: TGTGCCAGCGGGGGTAATGGGGCTTTCGTAACCGGGGAGCTGTCTTTT.

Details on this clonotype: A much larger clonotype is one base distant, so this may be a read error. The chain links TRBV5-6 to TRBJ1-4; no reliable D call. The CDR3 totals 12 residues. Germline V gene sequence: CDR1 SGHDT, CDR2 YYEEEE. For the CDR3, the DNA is TGTGCCAGCAGCGACCGGTTTGAAAAACCGTTTTTT. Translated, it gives CASSDRFEKPFF.

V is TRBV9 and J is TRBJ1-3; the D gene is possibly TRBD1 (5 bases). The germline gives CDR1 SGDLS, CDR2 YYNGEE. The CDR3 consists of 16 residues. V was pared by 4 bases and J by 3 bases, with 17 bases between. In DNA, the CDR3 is TGTGCCAGCAGCTCACAGGAGTGGGGGTTTGGAAACACCATATATTTT. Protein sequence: CASSSQEWGFGNTIYF.

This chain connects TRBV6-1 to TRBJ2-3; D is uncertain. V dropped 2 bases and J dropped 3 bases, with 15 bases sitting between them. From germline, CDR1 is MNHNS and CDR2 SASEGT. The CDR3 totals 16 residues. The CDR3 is CASSELGSALTDTQYF. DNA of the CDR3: TGTGCCAGCAGTGAACTGGGATCCGCCCTGACAGATACGCAGTATTTT.

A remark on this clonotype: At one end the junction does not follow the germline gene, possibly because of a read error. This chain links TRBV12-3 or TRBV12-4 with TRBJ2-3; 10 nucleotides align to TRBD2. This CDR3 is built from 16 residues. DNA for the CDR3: TGTGCCAGCGGTTTATTGGCTAGCGGGAGAACAGATACGCAGTATTTT. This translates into CASGLLASGRTDTQYF.

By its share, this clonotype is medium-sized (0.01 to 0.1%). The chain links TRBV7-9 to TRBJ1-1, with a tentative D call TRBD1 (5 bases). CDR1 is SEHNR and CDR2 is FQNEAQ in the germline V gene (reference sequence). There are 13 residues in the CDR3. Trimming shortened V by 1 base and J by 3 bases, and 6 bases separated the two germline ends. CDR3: CASSLGDYTEAFF. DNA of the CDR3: TGTGCCAGCAGCTTAGGGGACTACACTGAAGCTTTCTTT.

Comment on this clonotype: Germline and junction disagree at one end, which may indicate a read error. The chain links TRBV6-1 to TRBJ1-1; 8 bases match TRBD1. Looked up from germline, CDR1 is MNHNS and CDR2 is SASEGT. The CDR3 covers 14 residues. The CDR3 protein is CASPLGQGAHGASF. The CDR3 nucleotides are TGTGCCAGCCCGTTGGGGCAGGGGGCCCACGGAGCCTCCTTT.

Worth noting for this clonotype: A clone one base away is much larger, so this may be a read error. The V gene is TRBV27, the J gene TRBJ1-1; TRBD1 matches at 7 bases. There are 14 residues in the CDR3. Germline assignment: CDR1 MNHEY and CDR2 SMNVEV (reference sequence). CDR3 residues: CASGLGTENTEAFF. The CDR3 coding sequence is TGTGCCAGCGGTTTAGGGACAGAGAACACTGAAGCTTTCTTT.

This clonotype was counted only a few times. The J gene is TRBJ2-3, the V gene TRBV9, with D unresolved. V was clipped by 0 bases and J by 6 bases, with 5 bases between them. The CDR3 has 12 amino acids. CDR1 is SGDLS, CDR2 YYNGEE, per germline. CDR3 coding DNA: TGTGCCAGCAGCGTAGGGGTGGATACGCAGTATTTT. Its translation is CASSVGVDTQYF.

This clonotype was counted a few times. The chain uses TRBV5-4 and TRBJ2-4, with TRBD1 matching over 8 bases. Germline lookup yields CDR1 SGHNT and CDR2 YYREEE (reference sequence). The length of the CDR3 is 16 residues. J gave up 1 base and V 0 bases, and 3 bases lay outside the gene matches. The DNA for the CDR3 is TGTGCCAGCAGCTTGGCGGGGGACAGGGCCAAAAACATTCAGTACTTC. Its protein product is CASSLAGDRAKNIQYF.

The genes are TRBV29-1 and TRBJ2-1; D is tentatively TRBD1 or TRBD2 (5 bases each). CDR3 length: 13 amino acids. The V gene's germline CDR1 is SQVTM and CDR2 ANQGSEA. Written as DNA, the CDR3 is TGCACCTTGCGAAGAGGGGATCACAATGAGCAGTTCTTC. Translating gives CTLRRGDHNEQFF.

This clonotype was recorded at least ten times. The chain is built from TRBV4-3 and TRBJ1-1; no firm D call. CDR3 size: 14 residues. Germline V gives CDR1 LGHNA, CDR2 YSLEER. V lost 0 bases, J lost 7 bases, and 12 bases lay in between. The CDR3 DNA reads TGCGCCAGCAGCCAAGACGTGGCCGTAGATGAAGCTTTCTTT. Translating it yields CASSQDVAVDEAFF.

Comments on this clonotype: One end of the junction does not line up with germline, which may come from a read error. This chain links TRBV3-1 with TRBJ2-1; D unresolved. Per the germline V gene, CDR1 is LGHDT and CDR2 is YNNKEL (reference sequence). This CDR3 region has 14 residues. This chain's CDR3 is CTSSQGPSYNEQFF. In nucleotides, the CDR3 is TGTACCAGCAGCCAAGGCCCCAGCTACAATGAGCAGTTCTTC.

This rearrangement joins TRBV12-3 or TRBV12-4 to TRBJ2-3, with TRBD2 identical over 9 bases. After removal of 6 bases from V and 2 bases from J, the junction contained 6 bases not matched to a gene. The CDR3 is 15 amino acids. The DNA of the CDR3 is TGTGCCAGCAGGATAGCGGGGGCCCTCACAGATACGCAGTATTTT. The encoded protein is CASRIAGALTDTQYF.

The CDR3 loop is CASSESRDRGPGYTF. The CDR3 DNA sequence: TGTGCCAGCAGTGAGAGTAGAGACAGGGGGCCTGGCTACACCTTC. The chain links TRBV2 to TRBJ1-2, with 10 bases aligning to TRBD1. The CDR3 runs 15 residues. CDR1 SNHLY and CDR2 FYNNEI come from the germline V gene. Unmatched junction bases numbered 8, after V lost 3 bases and J lost 7 bases. The entire variable domain, with the rest obtained from reference TRBV2 and TRBJ1-2, is as follows: EPEVTQTPSHQVTQMGQEVILRCVPISNHLYFYWYRQILGQKVEFLVSFYNNEISEKSEIFDDQFSVERPDGSNFTLKIRSTKLEDSAMYFCASSESRDRGPGYTFGSGTRLTVV.

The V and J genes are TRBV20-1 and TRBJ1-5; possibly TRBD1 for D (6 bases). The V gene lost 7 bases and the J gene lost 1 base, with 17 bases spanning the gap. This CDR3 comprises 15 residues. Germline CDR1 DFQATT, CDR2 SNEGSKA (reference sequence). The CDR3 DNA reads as TGCAGTGTTGGACCCCAACAGGGAAGCAATCAGCCCCAGCATTTT. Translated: CSVGPQQGSNQPQHF.

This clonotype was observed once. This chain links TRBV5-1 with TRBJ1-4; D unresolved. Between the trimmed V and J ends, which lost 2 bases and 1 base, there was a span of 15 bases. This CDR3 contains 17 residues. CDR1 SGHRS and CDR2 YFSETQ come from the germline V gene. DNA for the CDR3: TGCGCCAGCAGCTTTGGTCAGGCCTGGGTAACTAATGAAAAACTGTTTTTT. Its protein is CASSFGQAWVTNEKLFF. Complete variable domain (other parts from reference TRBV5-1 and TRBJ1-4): KAGVTQTPRYLIKTRGQQVTLSCSPISGHRSVSWYQQTPGQGLQFLFEYFSETQRNKGNFPGRFSGRQFSNSRSEMNVSTLELGDSALYLCASSFGQAWVTNEKLFFGSGTQLSVL.

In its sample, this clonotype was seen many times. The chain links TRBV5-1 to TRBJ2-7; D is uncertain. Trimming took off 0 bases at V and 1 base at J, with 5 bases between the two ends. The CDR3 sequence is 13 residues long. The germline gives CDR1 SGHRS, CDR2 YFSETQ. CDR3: CASSLEQSYEQYF. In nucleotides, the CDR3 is TGCGCCAGCAGCTTGGAACAGTCCTACGAGCAGTACTTC.